This T cell receptor (beta chain) is drawn from a study of blood T cell repertoires in COVID-19. Study-level background: Acute and convalescent COVID-19 samples came from the United States, Italy and Spain.

The V gene's germline CDR1 is LGHNT and CDR2 FRNRAP. This CDR3 is 19 amino acids long. V lost 7 bases to trimming and J lost 2 bases; unmatched junction nucleotides: 21. The authors' processing: Quantification of nucleated cells was approximated via reference gene primer amplification. The table came from immunoSEQ multiplex PCR; TCRdb's copy has only in-frame clones and leaves some out. The V and J calls and clone size come from that table; D and trimming were worked out from the DNA. The sample records about 92,000 clones, around 85% being singletons. The chain uses TRBV12-5 and TRBJ2-3; 7 bases match TRBD2. Sample: peripheral blood. This receptor was taken from a human donor in a cohort sampled during active COVID-19. The CDR3 reads CASAFFLASGVGNTDTQYF. DNA of the CDR3: TGTGCTAGTGCGTTTTTTCTCGCAAGCGGGGTAGGAAACACAGATACGCAGTATTTT.